This T cell receptor (beta chain) was captured by sequencing in a study of OX40 agonist ivuxolimab in advanced cancers. Study background: Therapy given before enrollment (anti-PD-1, anti-PD-L1 or anti-CTLA-4) was allowed, and 30% to 50% had some. Partial responses occurred in Three dose-escalation patients, one with hepatocellular carcinoma and two with cutaneous melanoma.

Deletions cut 4 bases from V and 7 bases from J, with 4 bases between. The CDR3 runs to 11 residues. The V gene's germline CDR1 is SNHLY and CDR2 FYNNEI. This clone was recorded once. TCRdb keeps only in-frame clones here, not all; method: immunoSEQ multiplex PCR. The data contain 60,000 to 80,000 clones, 84% of them singletons. The material was CD4+ or CD8+ T cells sorted from blood, obtained in a trial of the OX40 agonist ivuxolimab. This chain uses TRBV2 with TRBJ1-4; the D is unclear. The receptor was isolated from an adult with an advanced solid tumor such as melanoma, head and neck, liver or kidney cancer. Written as DNA, the CDR3 is TGTGCCAGCAGTGTCAGTGAAAAACTGTTTTTT. Translated: CASSVSEKLFF.